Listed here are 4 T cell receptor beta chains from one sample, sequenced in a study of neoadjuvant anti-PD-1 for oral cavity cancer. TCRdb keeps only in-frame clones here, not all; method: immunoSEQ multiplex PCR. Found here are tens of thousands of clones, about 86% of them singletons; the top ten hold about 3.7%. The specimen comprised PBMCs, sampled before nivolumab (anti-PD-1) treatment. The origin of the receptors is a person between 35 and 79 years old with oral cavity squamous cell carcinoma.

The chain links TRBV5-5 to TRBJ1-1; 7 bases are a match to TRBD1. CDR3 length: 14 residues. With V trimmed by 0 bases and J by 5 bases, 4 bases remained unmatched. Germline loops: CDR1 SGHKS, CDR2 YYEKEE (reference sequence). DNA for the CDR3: TGTGCCAGCAGCTTGGGACAGGGAAAGACTGAAGCTTTCTTT. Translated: CASSLGQGKTEAFF.

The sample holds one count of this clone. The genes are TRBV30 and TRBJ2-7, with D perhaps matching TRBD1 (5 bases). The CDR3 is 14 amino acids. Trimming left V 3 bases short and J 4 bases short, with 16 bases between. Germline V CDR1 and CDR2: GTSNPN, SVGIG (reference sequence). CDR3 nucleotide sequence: TGTGCCTGGAGGGGCACAGGTAACCCTTACGAGCAGTACTTC. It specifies CAWRGTGNPYEQYF.

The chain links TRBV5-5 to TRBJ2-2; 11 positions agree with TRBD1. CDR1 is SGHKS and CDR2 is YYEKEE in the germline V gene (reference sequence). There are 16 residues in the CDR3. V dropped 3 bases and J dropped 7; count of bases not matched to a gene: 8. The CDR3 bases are TGTGCCAGCAGCTCCCACCGGGGACAGGGGGTCGGGGAGCTGTTTTTT. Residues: CASSSHRGQGVGELFF.

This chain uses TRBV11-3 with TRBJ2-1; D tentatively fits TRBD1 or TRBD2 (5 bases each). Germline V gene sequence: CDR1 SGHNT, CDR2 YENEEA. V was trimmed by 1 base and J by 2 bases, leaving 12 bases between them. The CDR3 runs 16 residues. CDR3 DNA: TGTGCCAGCAGCTTAGGGGGCGAGGGACCCTACAATGAGCAGTTCTTC. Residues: CASSLGGEGPYNEQFF.